This T cell receptor (beta chain) was sequenced in a study of blood T cell repertoires in COVID-19. Germline V CDR1 and CDR2: SGHTS, YDEGEE. This CDR3 is 16 amino acids long. Trimming cost V 4 bases and J 3 bases, with 19 bases left between them. Produced via immunoSEQ multiplex PCR; TCRdb's table is partial and in-frame only. There are some 96,000 clones in the sample; around four fifths occur only once, and roughly an eighth lies in the top ten. This sequence was found in a man aged 45-65 years with active or convalescent COVID-19. The chain has TRBV5-8 and TRBJ2-5, with TRBD1 as a possible D gene (6 bases). The sample comprised peripheral blood. The CDR3, as DNA: TGTGCCAGCAGCCCCATGGGTGCAGGGGCCAAAGAGACCCAGTACTTC. Translating it yields CASSPMGAGAKETQYF.